A single sample is the source of the 18 T cell receptor beta chains below, sequenced in a study of vaccination and CD4 T cells after COVID-19 (dated by TCRdb to 2021 to 2024). This sample's treatment or condition label indicates: roughly 11-day PBMC culture with coronavirus spike peptide pools or control peptides (ViraFEST assay). The protocol used for the library was PCR. The sequencing machine was an Illumina iSeq 100. DNA from cultured CD4+ T cells was subjected to TCR sequencing with the Oncomine TCR Beta short-read assay at the Johns Hopkins FTIC core. TCRdb reran the public reads through fastp at Q25 and MiXCR, keeping productive beta chains. Here each entry gathers all rows of one CDR3 protein and keeps the most common genes and DNA. The sample has more than 13,000 distinct CDR3 sequences on record, roughly 22% of them singletons. The ten largest clones take up around 12% of the sample. No cognate antigen is known for these TCRs.

The sample was CD4+ T cells from blood, cultured in vitro, taken before SARS-CoV-2 vaccination. Receptors were obtained from a human donor who received a COVID-19 vaccine.

This clonotype was counted only a few times. This chain joins TRBV20-1 and TRBJ2-7, with 9 positions matching TRBD1. CDR1 and CDR2 from the germline V gene are DFQATT and SNEGSKA (reference sequence). The CDR3 consists of 16 residues. V lost 2 bases to trimming and J lost 4 bases; unmatched junction nucleotides: 12. CDR3 bases: TGCAGTGCTAGATCACTAGACAGGGGGTTGGGGTACGAGCAGTACTTC. This codes for CSARSLDRGLGYEQYF.

Comment on this clonotype: A much more abundant neighbour one base away suggests this may be a read error. This chain links TRBV7-2 with TRBJ1-1, with a possible D match to TRBD1 (6 bases). CDR1 is SGHTA, CDR2 FQGNSA, per germline. The CDR3 is 15 residues long. The CDR3 is CASSSQGRRNAEAFF. The CDR3 coding sequence is TGTGCCAGCAGCTCCCAGGGGAGGAGGAACGCTGAAGCTTTCTTT.

The chain uses TRBV12-3 or TRBV12-4 and TRBJ1-2; D uncertain. Trimming shortened V by 10 bases and J by 4 bases, and 13 bases separated the two germline ends. The CDR3 is 12 residues long. The CDR3 nucleotides read TGTGCCACAAAGACGGGGTTCTATGGCTACACCTTC. Encoded protein: CATKTGFYGYTF.

There are a few counts of this clonotype. The rearrangement links TRBV30 to TRBJ1-6; 7 positions agree with TRBD1. Germline-derived CDR1 and CDR2 are GTSNPN and SVGIG (reference sequence). The CDR3 has 13 residues. V gave up 5 bases and J gave up 10 bases; unmatched junction bases: 8. CDR3 residues: CAWDRVWDSPLHF. CDR3 bases: TGTGCCTGGGACAGGGTATGGGACTCACCCCTCCACTTT.

This clonotype was seen a few times. V usage is TRBV6-1 and J usage is TRBJ2-3; possible D gene TRBD2, 5 bases. This CDR3 is 14 amino acids long. The V end was cut by 2 bases, the J end by 2 bases, with 8 bases between. The germline V gene has CDR1 MNHNS and CDR2 SASEGT. The chain's CDR3 is CASSEPGYTDTQYF. DNA of the CDR3: TGTGCCAGCAGTGAACCGGGGTACACAGATACGCAGTATTTT.

V usage is TRBV3-1 and J usage is TRBJ1-1; maybe TRBD1 (5 bases). Trimming took 7 bases from V and 0 from J, leaving 12 bases between them. This CDR3 region has 14 residues. Per the germline V gene, CDR1 is LGHDT and CDR2 is YNNKEL (reference sequence). CDR3 protein: CASTKRGVNTEAFF. CDR3 coding DNA: TGTGCCAGCACTAAGAGGGGTGTGAACACTGAAGCTTTCTTT.

The rearrangement uses TRBV6-1 and TRBJ1-2; TRBD1 might be the D (5 bases). The CDR3 totals 14 residues. The germline V gene has CDR1 MNHNS and CDR2 SASEGT. V lost 6 bases, J lost 3 bases, and 14 bases lay in between. The chain's CDR3 is CASSAGVFDYGYTF. The CDR3 nucleotides read TGTGCCAGCAGCGCGGGGGTATTCGACTATGGCTACACCTTC.

The genes are TRBV20-1 and TRBJ1-1; D unclear. CDR1 is DFQATT and CDR2 is SNEGSKA in the germline V gene (reference sequence). This CDR3 spans 15 amino acids. Trimming removed 3 bases from V and 2 bases from J, with 16 bases in between. The CDR3 loop reads CSASNVGGRNTEAFF. DNA of the CDR3: TGCAGTGCTAGTAATGTGGGCGGGCGTAACACTGAAGCTTTCTTT.

The rearrangement links TRBV7-2 to TRBJ2-1, with 9 bases identical to TRBD2. The CDR3 runs 15 residues. The V segment lost 1 base and the J segment 5 bases; nucleotides outside the gene matches: 3. In germline, CDR1 is SGHTA, CDR2 FQGNSA. CDR3 sequence reads: CASSLELAGDNEQFF. The CDR3 DNA is TGTGCCAGCAGCTTAGAGTTAGCGGGGGACAATGAGCAGTTCTTC.

The chain combines TRBV19 with TRBJ2-7; D uncertain. CDR1 and CDR2 from the germline V gene are LNHDA and SQIVND (reference sequence). V was trimmed by 4 bases and J by 0 bases, leaving 10 bases between them. The CDR3 contains 14 residues. The CDR3 DNA reads as TGTGCCAGTAGTACTACTGGAGTCTCCTACGAGCAGTACTTC. As protein: CASSTTGVSYEQYF.

This clonotype was observed a handful of times. CDR3 nucleotide sequence: TGTGCCAGCAGCCTTCAACCGGGACTAGCGGGGAAAGAGACCCAGTACTTC. Its translation is CASSLQPGLAGKETQYF. The chain recombines TRBV11-3 with TRBJ2-5; 13 bases are a match to TRBD2. Germline V gene lookup returns CDR1 SGHNT and CDR2 YENEEA. The ends lost 5 bases at V and 3 bases at J; junction bases unmatched: 9. There are 17 residues in the CDR3. Filled out from reference TRBV11-3 and TRBJ2-5, the complete variable domain reads EAGVVQSPRYKIIEKKQPVAFWCNPISGHNTLYWYLQNLGQGPELLIRYENEEAVDDSQLPKDRFSAERLKGVDSTLKIQPAELGDSAVYLCASSLQPGLAGKETQYFGPGTRLLVL.

The chain joins TRBV10-1 to TRBJ1-1; 7 positions match TRBD1. V trimming: 0 bases; J trimming: 0 bases; junction bases outside the gene matches: 4. Germline-derived CDR1 and CDR2 are WNHNN and SYGVQD (reference sequence). The CDR3 runs 16 residues. The CDR3 region is CASSESVRGMNTEAFF. The CDR3 DNA is TGCGCCAGCAGTGAGTCGGTCAGGGGGATGAACACTGAAGCTTTCTTT.

The chain recombines TRBV19 with TRBJ1-5; 9 nucleotides line up with TRBD1. Germline CDR1 and CDR2: LNHDA and SQIVND (reference sequence). V shed 7 bases, J shed 5 bases, and the junction held 12 bases outside the gene matches. The length of the CDR3 is 16 residues. The CDR3 bases are TGTGCCAGTACAACGGACAGGGGCGTTTCCGATCAGCCCCAGCATTTT. As protein: CASTTDRGVSDQPQHF.

CDR3 sequence: CASSFRVSYNEQFF. The CDR3 DNA is TGTGCCAGCAGTTTTCGGGTCTCCTACAATGAGCAGTTCTTC. The chain joins TRBV12-3 or TRBV12-4 to TRBJ2-1; D is ambiguous. The ends were cut back, 3 bases at V and 0 bases at J, with 6 bases in the middle. The CDR3 length is 14 residues.

This clonotype was detected only a few times. V and J are TRBV15 and TRBJ1-5; D not certain. The CDR3 totals 16 residues. Germline CDR1 is LNHNV and CDR2 is YYDKDF (reference sequence). With 0 bases removed from V and 4 bases from J, the gap between germline ends came to 13 bases. In nucleotides, the CDR3 is TGTGCCACCAGCAGAGATCCGGCGAGGAGGAATCAGCCCCAGCATTTT. The encoded protein is CATSRDPARRNQPQHF.

Only one count was recorded for this clonotype. The rearrangement links TRBV9 to TRBJ1-1; D is ambiguous. The CDR3 sequence is 11 residues long. Germline V CDR1 and CDR2: SGDLS, YYNGEE. Trimming stripped 2 bases from V and 9 bases from J, with 8 bases between. CDR3 region: CASSVGFQAFF. The CDR3 nucleotides are TGTGCCAGCAGCGTTGGTTTTCAAGCTTTCTTT.

This clonotype is a singleton in its sample. J is TRBJ2-7 and V is TRBV7-8, with TRBD2 identical over 9 bases. The CDR3 covers 16 residues. Germline V CDR1 and CDR2: SGHVS, FQNEAQ. After removal of 5 bases from V and 1 base from J, the junction contained 9 bases not matched to a gene. Here the CDR3 reads CASSPRGGGGSYEQYF. CDR3 sequence (DNA): TGTGCCAGCAGCCCGCGGGGGGGGGGAGGGTCCTACGAGCAGTACTTC.

This clonotype appeared a few times. This sequence joins TRBV11-2 and TRBJ2-1, with 8 bases fitting TRBD2. The V segment lost 4 bases and the J segment 8 bases; nucleotides outside the gene matches: 16. Germline values: CDR1 SGHAT, CDR2 FQNNGV. The length of the CDR3 is 17 residues. The CDR3 loop reads CASSSGAGGKHPYEQFF. The CDR3 region has the DNA TGTGCCAGCAGCTCAGGGGCGGGGGGCAAACATCCTTATGAGCAGTTCTTC.